The sequence of this TCR beta chain was determined in a study of cytomegalovirus exposure and HLA in healthy donors. This table comes from immunoSEQ multiplex PCR, and its TCRdb copy is limited to in-frame clones, with some not included. The top ten hold around 3.1% of the sample, which has 200,000 to 300,000 clones, 90% seen once. The study drew the donors from its approximately 110-subject validation cohort, separate from the 666-subject first cohort. The trim removed 3 bases at V and 5 bases at J, leaving 6 bases unmatched. The CDR3 is 15 amino acids. Germline V lookup: CDR1 MNHEY, CDR2 SMNVEV (reference sequence).

Input material: PBMCs. This chain uses TRBV27 with TRBJ2-1; 8 bases are shared with TRBD1. The receptor comes from a woman aged 25-40 years in good health and CMV-seronegative. CDR3 region: CASSFSGTGHNEQFF. CDR3 DNA: TGTGCCAGCAGTTTTTCCGGGACAGGACACAATGAGCAGTTCTTC.